Here is one T cell receptor (beta chain) with its context. The sample belongs to a study of early T cells in non-severe SARS-CoV-2 infection. TCRdb redid the calling of the 5' RACE reads with MiXCR, one entry per CDR3 protein. The table has roughly 97,000 distinct CDR3 sequences, 11% seen once. Per the germline V gene, CDR1 is LGHNA and CDR2 is YNFKEQ. The CDR3 totals 18 residues. The V end lost 3 bases, the J end lost 5 bases, and 22 bases lay between the germline ends. The specimen comprised whole blood, sampled at baseline. This sequence was found in an adult who was a healthcare worker with PCR-confirmed SARS-CoV-2 infection or an uninfected control (not recorded which). The chain has TRBV4-2 and TRBJ1-4; D is perhaps TRBD1 (6 bases). The CDR3 nucleotides read TGTGCCAGCAGCCACGAGTGGGGGCGAATGGATTACAATGAAAAACTGTTTTTT. Residues: CASSHEWGRMDYNEKLFF.